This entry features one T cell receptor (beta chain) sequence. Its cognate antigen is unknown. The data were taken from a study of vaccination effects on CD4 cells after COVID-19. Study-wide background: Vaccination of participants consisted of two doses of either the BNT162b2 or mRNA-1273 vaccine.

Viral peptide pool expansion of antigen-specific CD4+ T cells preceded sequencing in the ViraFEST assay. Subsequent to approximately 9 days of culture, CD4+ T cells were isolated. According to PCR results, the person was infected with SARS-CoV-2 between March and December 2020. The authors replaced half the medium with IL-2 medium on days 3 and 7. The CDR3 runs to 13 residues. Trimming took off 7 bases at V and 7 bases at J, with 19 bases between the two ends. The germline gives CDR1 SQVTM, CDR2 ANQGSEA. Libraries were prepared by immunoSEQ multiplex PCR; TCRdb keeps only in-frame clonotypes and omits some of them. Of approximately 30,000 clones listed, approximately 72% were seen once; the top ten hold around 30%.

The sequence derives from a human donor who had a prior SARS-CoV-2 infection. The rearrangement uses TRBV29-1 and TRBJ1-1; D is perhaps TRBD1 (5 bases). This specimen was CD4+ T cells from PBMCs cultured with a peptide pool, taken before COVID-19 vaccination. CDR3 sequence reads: CSAGGRDFLEAFF. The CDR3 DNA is TGCAGCGCCGGGGGGAGGGATTTCCTTGAAGCTTTCTTT.